The rows below give T cell receptor beta chains drawn from one sample of a study of blood T cell repertoires in COVID-19. The table came from immunoSEQ multiplex PCR; TCRdb's copy has only in-frame clones and leaves some out. The repertoire holds approximately 290,000 clones, with 75% to 90% as singletons. Sequenced: peripheral blood. These receptors all stem from a man aged 18 to 29 with active or convalescent COVID-19. Both conserved end residues are part of each CDR3.

j_gene: TRBJ1-5; v_gene: TRBV10-3; CDR3aa: CAISAGLSNQPQHF
j_gene: TRBJ2-7; v_gene: TRBV7-8; CDR3aa: CASSSRGLAGGTYEQYF
j_gene: TRBJ2-5; v_gene: TRBV5-4; CDR3aa: CASTPGLQETQYF
j_gene: TRBJ2-3; v_gene: TRBV18; CDR3aa: CASSPQGWTDTQYF
j_gene: TRBJ2-2; v_gene: TRBV10-2; CDR3aa: CASSVLSVTGELFF
j_gene: TRBJ2-7; v_gene: TRBV2; CDR3aa: CASRGVQTGSYEQYF
j_gene: TRBJ2-7; v_gene: TRBV5-4; CDR3aa: CASSKDPGVGEQYF
j_gene: TRBJ2-1; v_gene: TRBV24-1; CDR3aa: CATSDQKRTSGYNEQFF
j_gene: TRBJ1-4; v_gene: TRBV12-3/TRBV12-4; CDR3aa: CASSPHNEKLFF
j_gene: TRBJ1-1; v_gene: TRBV5-4; CDR3aa: CASSFRQGTGEAFF
j_gene: TRBJ1-2; v_gene: TRBV7-9; CDR3aa: CASSPFPPVNYGYTF
j_gene: TRBJ2-7; v_gene: TRBV18; CDR3aa: CASSLSHLSSYEQYF
j_gene: TRBJ1-5; v_gene: TRBV6-5; CDR3aa: CASRTGFYSNQPQHF
j_gene: TRBJ2-7; v_gene: TRBV28; CDR3aa: CASKRTGRISYEQYF
j_gene: TRBJ2-1; v_gene: TRBV19; CDR3aa: CASSIHRVDGSYNEQFF
j_gene: TRBJ2-1; v_gene: TRBV5-5; CDR3aa: CASSFLFGDSNNEQFF
j_gene: TRBJ1-1; v_gene: TRBV2; CDR3aa: CASSVDRGLSEAFF
j_gene: TRBJ2-7; v_gene: TRBV7-6; CDR3aa: CASSGHEGLFSYEQYF
j_gene: TRBJ1-4; v_gene: TRBV7-6; CDR3aa: CASSSTGTRSEKLFF
j_gene: TRBJ2-1; v_gene: TRBV11-3; CDR3aa: CASSLGIGGEQFF
j_gene: TRBJ1-2; v_gene: TRBV12-3/TRBV12-4; CDR3aa: CASSLSPGGYTF
j_gene: TRBJ2-1; v_gene: TRBV7-6; CDR3aa: CASSPSREGRGNEQFF
j_gene: TRBJ2-7; v_gene: TRBV27; CDR3aa: CASKPGLSDYEQYF
j_gene: TRBJ1-1; v_gene: TRBV6-5; CDR3aa: CASRSNRGGPTEAFF